The following is a T cell receptor (beta chain) sequence with its context. Its specificity is not known. Libraries were prepared by immunoSEQ multiplex PCR; TCRdb keeps only in-frame clonotypes and omits some of them. The table lists under 850,000 clones, approximately 77% of them singletons. The data are from a study of shared clonotypes between healthy human individuals. Whole-study results and caveats: Naive subsets generally had larger estimated richness than memory subsets. Non-shared clonotypes displayed generation probabilities falling below those of clonotypes present in all four donors. Clonotype sharing among donors likely depends on sequencing depth.

CDR1 and CDR2 from the germline V gene are MNHEY and SVGAGI. The CDR3 sequence is 12 residues long. V was trimmed by 5 bases and J by 4 bases, leaving 6 bases between them. This rearrangement joins TRBV6-5 to TRBJ2-1; no firm D call. This receptor was obtained from a woman in her twenties or thirties in good health. The sample taken for sequencing was memory CD4+ T cells sorted from blood. Subset indicated: CD45RA-negative fraction. DNA of the CDR3: TGTGCCAGCAGTGCCGGATACAATGAGCAGTTCTTC. It codes for CASSAGYNEQFF.